These 27 T cell receptor beta chains were all obtained from the same sample, sequenced in a study of T cell repertoires in cytomegalovirus infection. The antigens for these receptors are not known. Using its own MiXCR run on the reads, TCRdb lists one record per CDR3 protein. The sample records some 940,000 distinct CDR3 sequences, 31% being singletons. The starting material was cultured CD8+ T cells from PBMCs, obtained from culture after CMV antigen stimulation. The receptors were sampled from a human donor in good health (CMV status not recorded). Some clones in this sample may be carry-over from other donors' samples.

The CDR3 protein is CSAGTGVNTEAFF. The DNA of the CDR3 is TGCAGCGCTGGGACAGGGGTGAACACTGAAGCTTTCTTT. The V gene is TRBV29-1, the J gene TRBJ1-1; 10 bases line up with TRBD1. Looked up from germline, CDR1 is SQVTM and CDR2 is ANQGSEA. J gave up 0 bases and V 7 bases, and 2 bases lay outside the gene matches. There are 13 residues in the CDR3. Combining the CDR3 with reference TRBV29-1 and TRBJ1-1 gives the whole variable domain SAVISQKPSRDICQRGTSLTIQCQVDSQVTMMFWYRQQPGQSLTLIATANQGSEATYESGFVIDKFPISRPNLTFSTLTVSNMSPEDSSIYLCSAGTGVNTEAFFGQGTRLTVV.

This clonotype was counted between two and nine times. The chain employs TRBV12-3 or TRBV12-4 and TRBJ2-6; D remains unclear. The V end lost 5 bases, the J end lost 2 bases, and 7 bases lay between the germline ends. There are 14 residues in the CDR3. CDR3 region: CASSPQTGANVLTF. DNA of the CDR3: TGTGCCAGCAGTCCTCAAACTGGGGCCAACGTCCTGACTTTC.

Comments on this clonotype: Its ends do not fully match the called genes, so a read error is possible. V is TRBV7-6 and J is TRBJ2-3; perhaps TRBD2 as D (6 bases). The CDR3 has 12 amino acids. Germline V lookup: CDR1 SGHVS, CDR2 FNYEAQ. DNA of the CDR3: TGTGTCAGCAGCCCGGGGGTAGATACGCAGTATTTT. Protein product: CVSSPGVDTQYF.

The CDR3 sequence: CASRVPGQLNYGYTF. DNA of the CDR3: TGTGCCAGCAGAGTACCGGGACAACTAAACTATGGCTACACCTTC. The rearrangement links TRBV2 to TRBJ1-2, with D possibly TRBD1 on 6 matching bases. CDR1 SNHLY and CDR2 FYNNEI come from the germline V gene. The CDR3 covers 15 residues. V lost 6 bases to trimming and J lost 2 bases, with 16 bases between them.

V is TRBV6-5 and J is TRBJ2-7, with D maybe TRBD2 (6 bases). Germline V gene sequence: CDR1 MNHEY, CDR2 SVGAGI. The CDR3 has 15 amino acids. V lost 6 bases, J lost 0 bases, and 15 bases lay in between. The CDR3 spells CASRPGLVNSYEQYV. For the CDR3, the DNA is TGTGCCAGCAGACCGGGACTCGTGAACTCCTACGAGCAGTACGTC.

V gene TRBV7-6 combines with J gene TRBJ2-7; TRBD1 agrees at 7 bases. This CDR3 spans 12 amino acids. With 4 bases clipped from V and 9 bases from J, the junction kept 6 bases outside the gene matches. Germline V gene sequence: CDR1 SGHVS, CDR2 FNYEAQ. CDR3 amino acids: CASSSMTGPQYF. DNA for the CDR3: TGTGCCAGCAGCTCAATGACAGGGCCGCAGTACTTC.

The rearrangement joins TRBV19 to TRBJ2-5, with D hard to call. CDR1 and CDR2 from the germline V gene are LNHDA and SQIVND (reference sequence). V was shortened by 2 bases and J by 1 base, with 8 bases between the two germline ends. This CDR3 contains 14 residues. The CDR3 DNA is TGTGCCAGTAGTATACCGGCAGGCCAAGAGACCCAGTACTTC. This codes for CASSIPAGQETQYF. The variable domain in full, with the rest retrieved from reference TRBV19 and TRBJ2-5, is DGGITQSPKYLFRKEGQNVTLSCEQNLNHDAMYWYRQDPGQGLRLIYYSQIVNDFQKGDIAEGYSVSREKKESFPLTVTSAQKNPTAFYLCASSIPAGQETQYFGPGTRLLVL.

This clonotype appeared a few times. The chain uses TRBV27 and TRBJ2-1; D not certain. The CDR3 loop spans 13 amino acids. CDR1 is MNHEY, CDR2 SMNVEV, per germline (reference sequence). V lost 6 bases and J 7 bases, leaving 13 bases between the germline ends. CDR3 loop: CASSVVAQNEQFF. CDR3 DNA sequence: TGTGCCAGCAGCGTAGTGGCGCAGAATGAGCAGTTCTTC.

This clonotype appeared a few times. The genes are TRBV20-1 and TRBJ1-2; maybe TRBD1 (5 bases). The CDR3 is 13 residues long. V shed 3 bases and J shed 7 bases, with 15 bases lying between them. The germline gives CDR1 DFQATT, CDR2 SNEGSKA (reference sequence). CDR3 sequence reads: CSARIQGGSGYTF. The CDR3 region has the DNA TGCAGTGCTAGGATCCAGGGAGGTAGTGGCTACACCTTC.

V and J are TRBV7-9 and TRBJ1-2, with TRBD1 matching 7 bases. CDR3 length: 14 amino acids. The trim removed 3 bases at V and 7 bases at J, leaving 8 bases unmatched. Germline V gene sequence: CDR1 SEHNR, CDR2 FQNEAQ (reference sequence). CDR3 amino acids: CASSFLDRDAGYTF. DNA for the CDR3: TGTGCCAGCAGCTTTCTAGACAGGGACGCTGGCTACACCTTC.

The table lists this clonotype with a few counts. This chain links TRBV3-1 with TRBJ2-2; D remains ambiguous. This CDR3 comprises 17 residues. Looked up from germline, CDR1 is LGHDT and CDR2 is YNNKEL (reference sequence). Between the trimmed V and J ends, which lost 0 bases and 6 bases, there was a span of 17 bases. CDR3 residues: CASSQELPWTNSGELFF. The CDR3 nucleotides are TGTGCCAGCAGCCAAGAGCTCCCTTGGACCAACTCCGGGGAGCTGTTTTTT.

This clonotype has more than one count but fewer than ten. The CDR3 DNA reads as TGTGCCAGTTTACAGGCGAACACTGAAGCTTTCTTT. It specifies CASLQANTEAFF. The chain uses TRBV19 and TRBJ1-1; tentative D call: TRBD1 (5 bases). Germline values: CDR1 LNHDA, CDR2 SQIVND (reference sequence). This CDR3 has 12 amino acids. V gave up 8 bases and J gave up 1 base, with 8 bases separating them.

The V and J genes are TRBV24-1 and TRBJ2-3, with D possibly matching TRBD1 (5 bases). In germline, CDR1 is KGHDR, CDR2 SFDVKD. The CDR3 covers 17 residues. Trimming removed 0 bases at V and 2 bases at J, with 14 bases between. CDR3 sequence (DNA): TGTGCCACCAGTGATTTGCGAAAGGACACATACACAGATACGCAGTATTTT. Its protein product is CATSDLRKDTYTDTQYF.

This clonotype turned up a few times. The chain is built from TRBV27 and TRBJ2-7, with 10 positions matching TRBD1. This CDR3 has 14 residues. J lost 4 bases, V lost 4 bases, and 4 bases had no gene match. Germline V lookup: CDR1 MNHEY, CDR2 SMNVEV (reference sequence). The CDR3 nucleotides read TGTGCCAGCAGTTCGACAGGGGGCTTTTACGAGCAGTACTTC. Amino acids: CASSSTGGFYEQYF.

The chain links TRBV6-2 or TRBV6-3 to TRBJ1-6, with D hard to call. Trimming cost V 5 bases and J 0 bases, with 5 bases left between them. CDR3 length: 14 residues. Looked up from germline, CDR1 is MNHEY and CDR2 is SVGEGT. CDR3 region: CASSGSSYNSPLHF. In DNA form, the CDR3 reads TGTGCCAGCAGTGGGAGCTCCTATAATTCACCCCTCCACTTT.

The CDR3 loop reads CASIHSGTDTQYF. DNA for the CDR3: TGTGCCAGCATCCACAGTGGCACAGATACGCAGTATTTT. The chain has TRBV7-3 and TRBJ2-3, with D uncertain. Germline V gene lookup returns CDR1 SGHTA and CDR2 FQGTGA. V was cut by 7 bases and J by 1 base, with 9 bases left in between. This CDR3 is 13 amino acids long.

Points on this clonotype: The junction and the germline gene differ at one end; a read error may be behind it. The rearrangement uses TRBV19 and TRBJ1-4; D gene unclear. Per germline, CDR1 LNHDA and CDR2 SQIVND (reference sequence). The CDR3 totals 16 residues. This CDR3 reads CASSIGVTEEPEELFF. As DNA, the CDR3 is TGTGCCAGTAGTATAGGGGTGACGGAGGAGCCTGAAGAACTGTTTTTT.

The chain uses TRBV2 and TRBJ1-2; D is perhaps TRBD1 (5 bases). V was pared by 4 bases and J by 0 bases, with 21 bases between. The V gene's germline CDR1 is SNHLY and CDR2 FYNNEI. The CDR3 consists of 18 residues. The CDR3 coding sequence is TGTGCCAGCAGTGGACGGGAGGGCCGGACACTTCCTAACTATGGCTACACCTTC. Translating it yields CASSGREGRTLPNYGYTF.

As concerns this clonotype: A much larger clonotype is one base distant, so this may be a read error. The V and J genes are TRBV7-4 and TRBJ1-2; 8 bases match TRBD1. There are 15 residues in the CDR3. V trimming: 0 bases; J trimming: 7 bases; junction bases outside the gene matches: 7. Germline loops: CDR1 SGHVT, CDR2 SQSDAQ. CDR3: CASSLAVGQGSGYTF. The DNA for the CDR3 is TGTGCCAGCAGCTTAGCAGTCGGACAGGGTAGTGGCTACACCTTC.

The table lists this clonotype with many counts. V usage is TRBV6-2 or TRBV6-3 and J usage is TRBJ1-6; no reliable D call. V dropped 6 bases and J dropped 2 bases, with 11 bases sitting between them. CDR3 length: 15 amino acids. The germline V gene has CDR1 MNHEY and CDR2 SVGEGT. The chain's CDR3 is CASRRASTYNSPLHF. Written as DNA, the CDR3 is TGTGCCAGCAGAAGGGCTTCAACCTATAATTCACCCCTCCACTTT.

In its sample, this clonotype was seen many times. V gene TRBV7-6 combines with J gene TRBJ2-5; unclear D gene. The length of the CDR3 is 15 residues. V was clipped by 2 bases and J by 0 bases, with 10 bases between them. CDR1 and CDR2 (germline): SGHVS, FNYEAQ. For the CDR3, the DNA is TGTGCCAGCAGCTTATCGGACCTGTACCAAGAGACCCAGTACTTC. Its protein is CASSLSDLYQETQYF.

The chain employs TRBV12-3 or TRBV12-4 and TRBJ2-1; 7 bases are a match to TRBD2. There are 14 residues in the CDR3. The ends lost 2 bases at V and 8 bases at J; junction bases unmatched: 6. CDR3 in amino acids: CASSLMVRGDEQFF. In DNA form, the CDR3 reads TGTGCCAGCAGTTTAATGGTCCGGGGGGATGAGCAGTTCTTC.

This clonotype was observed many times. The chain joins TRBV6-1 to TRBJ2-5, with D unclear. V dropped 2 bases and J dropped 2 bases, with 12 bases sitting between them. CDR3 length: 15 amino acids. Germline CDR1 and CDR2: MNHNS and SASEGT. The CDR3 here is CASSESTVGQETQYF. In nucleotides, the CDR3 is TGTGCCAGCAGTGAAAGTACCGTCGGGCAAGAGACCCAGTACTTC.

The genes are TRBV7-2 and TRBJ1-2; unclear D gene. The CDR3 spans 12 residues. Germline CDR1 is SGHTA and CDR2 is FQGNSA. V gave up 8 bases and J gave up 8 bases, with 15 bases separating them. In DNA, the CDR3 is TGTGCCAGCGGAGCTTCTCCGGGGGGCTACACCTTC. Its protein is CASGASPGGYTF.

This clonotype has more than one count but fewer than ten. The rearrangement uses TRBV29-1 and TRBJ2-2, with TRBD2 as a possible D gene (5 bases). Germline V lookup: CDR1 SQVTM, CDR2 ANQGSEA. This CDR3 is built from 16 residues. V dropped 1 base and J dropped 0 bases, with 12 bases sitting between them. The CDR3 region is CSVEGRGFANTGELFF. The CDR3 bases are TGCAGCGTTGAAGGGCGAGGGTTCGCGAACACCGGGGAGCTGTTTTTT.

This clonotype was seen many times. CDR3 nucleotide sequence: TGCGCCAGCAGCCAAGATCGTATCCGGACTTACCAAGAGACCCAGTACTTC. Residues: CASSQDRIRTYQETQYF. V usage is TRBV4-1 and J usage is TRBJ2-5; a weak D match, TRBD2 (5 bases). Germline V gene data show CDR1 as MGHRA and CDR2 as YSYEKL. V lost 0 bases to trimming and J lost 0 bases, with 14 bases between them. The CDR3 has 17 amino acids.

The CDR3 bases are TGTGCCAGCAGTTACGTGGCTAGCGGGGTACTTCCAGATACGCAGTATTTT. It yields the protein CASSYVASGVLPDTQYF. The V call is TRBV6-5, the J call TRBJ2-3; 9 bases map to TRBD2. Germline V gene lookup returns CDR1 MNHEY and CDR2 SVGAGI. V gave up 2 bases and J gave up 4 bases; unmatched junction bases: 10. The CDR3 has 17 residues.